This paragraph covers one T cell receptor beta chain sequence. Its antigen remains unknown. This sample is part of a study of OX40 agonist ivuxolimab in advanced cancers. Study-level background: Three partial responders included one hepatocellular carcinoma patient and two cutaneous melanoma patients.

Profiling relied on immunoSEQ multiplex PCR, and the TCRdb table lists in-frame clones only, not all of them. This sample has some 39,000 clones, with approximately 90% found just once. Germline V gives CDR1 MDHEN, CDR2 SYDVKM. V was pared by 8 bases and J by 6 bases, with 8 bases between. There are 10 residues in the CDR3. Findings and limits, study-wide: Fewer expanded clones were found on average in CD4+ than in CD8+ T cells.

Autoimmune disease history or systemic immunosuppression was exclusionary. Baseline was the first blood sampling point, followed by cycle 4 day 1 and cycle 7 day 1. The clonotype comes from an adult with an advanced solid tumor such as melanoma, head and neck, liver or kidney cancer. This sample comprised CD4+ or CD8+ T cells sorted from blood, obtained in a trial of the OX40 agonist ivuxolimab. The chain carries TRBV28 and TRBJ2-7, with no clear D. The CDR3 sequence: CASRSGEQYF. The DNA of the CDR3 is TGTGCCAGCCGAAGTGGCGAGCAGTACTTC.